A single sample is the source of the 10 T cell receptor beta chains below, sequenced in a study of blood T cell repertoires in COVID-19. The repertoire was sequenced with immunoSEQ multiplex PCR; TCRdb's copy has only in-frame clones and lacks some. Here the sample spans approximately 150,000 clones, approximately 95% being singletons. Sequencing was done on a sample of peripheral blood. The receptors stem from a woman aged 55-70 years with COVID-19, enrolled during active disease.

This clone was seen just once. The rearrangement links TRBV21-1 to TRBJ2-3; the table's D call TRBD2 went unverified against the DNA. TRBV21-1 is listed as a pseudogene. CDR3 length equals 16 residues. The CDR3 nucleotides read TGTGCCAGCAGCAAAGAAGCGGGGGGGCTCACAGATACGCAGTATTTT. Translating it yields CASSKEAGGLTDTQYF.

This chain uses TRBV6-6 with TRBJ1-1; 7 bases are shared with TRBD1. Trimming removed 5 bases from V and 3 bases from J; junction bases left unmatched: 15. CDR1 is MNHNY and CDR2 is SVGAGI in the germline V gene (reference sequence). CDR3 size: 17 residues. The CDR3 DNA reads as TGTGCCAGCAGTCCGACGAGACAGGGTATTTTTGACACTGAAGCTTTCTTT. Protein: CASSPTRQGIFDTEAFF.

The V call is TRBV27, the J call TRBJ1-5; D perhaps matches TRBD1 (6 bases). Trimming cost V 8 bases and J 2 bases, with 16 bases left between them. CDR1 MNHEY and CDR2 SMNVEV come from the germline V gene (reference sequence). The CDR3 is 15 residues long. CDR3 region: CASRDTLRGNQPQHF. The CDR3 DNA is TGTGCCAGCCGGGACACACTTAGGGGCAATCAGCCCCAGCATTTT.

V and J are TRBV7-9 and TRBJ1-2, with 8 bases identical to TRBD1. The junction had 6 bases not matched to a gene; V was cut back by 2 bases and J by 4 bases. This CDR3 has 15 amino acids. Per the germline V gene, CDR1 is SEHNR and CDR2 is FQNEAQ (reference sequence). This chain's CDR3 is CASSLMQGAGYGYTF. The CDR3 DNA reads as TGTGCCAGCAGCTTAATGCAGGGGGCAGGCTATGGCTACACCTTC.

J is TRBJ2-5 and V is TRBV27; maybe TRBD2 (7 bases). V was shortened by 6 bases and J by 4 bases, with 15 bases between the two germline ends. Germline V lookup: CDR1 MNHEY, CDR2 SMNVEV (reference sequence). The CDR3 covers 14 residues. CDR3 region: CASRGGGGGETQYF. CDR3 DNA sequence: TGTGCCAGCAGAGGGGGGGGAGGGGGAGAGACCCAGTACTTC.

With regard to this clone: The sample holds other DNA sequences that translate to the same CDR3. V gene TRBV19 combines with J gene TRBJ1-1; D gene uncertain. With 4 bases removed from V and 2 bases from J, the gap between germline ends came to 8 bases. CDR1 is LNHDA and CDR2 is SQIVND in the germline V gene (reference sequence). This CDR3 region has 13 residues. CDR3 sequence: CASSTTGNTEAFF. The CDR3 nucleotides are TGTGCCAGTAGTACAACGGGTAACACTGAAGCTTTCTTT.

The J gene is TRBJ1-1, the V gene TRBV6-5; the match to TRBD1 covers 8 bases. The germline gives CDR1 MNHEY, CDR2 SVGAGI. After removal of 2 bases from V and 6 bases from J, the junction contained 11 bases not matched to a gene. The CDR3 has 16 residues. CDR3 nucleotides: TGTGCCAGCAGTTACCAAGGCAGGGGGCGCAACGCTGAAGCTTTCTTT. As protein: CASSYQGRGRNAEAFF.

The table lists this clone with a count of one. The CDR3, as DNA: TGTGCCAGCAGTGAATACAATGAAGCTTTCTTT. Translation: CASSEYNEAFF. This chain uses TRBV2 with TRBJ1-1; D gene uncertain. This CDR3 is 11 amino acids long. Trimming left V 2 bases short and J 7 bases short, with 5 bases between. CDR1 is SNHLY and CDR2 is FYNNEI in the germline V gene.

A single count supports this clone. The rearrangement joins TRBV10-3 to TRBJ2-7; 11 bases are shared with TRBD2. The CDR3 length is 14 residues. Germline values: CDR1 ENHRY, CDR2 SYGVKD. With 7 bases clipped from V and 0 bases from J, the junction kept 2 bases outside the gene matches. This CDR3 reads CAITLAGGSYEQYF. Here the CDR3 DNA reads TGTGCCATCACCCTAGCGGGGGGCTCCTACGAGCAGTACTTC.

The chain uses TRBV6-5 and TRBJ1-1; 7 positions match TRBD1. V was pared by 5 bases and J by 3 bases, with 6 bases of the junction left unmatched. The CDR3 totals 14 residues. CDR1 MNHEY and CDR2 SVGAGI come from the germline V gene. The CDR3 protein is CASSPTGLHTEAFF. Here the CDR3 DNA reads TGTGCCAGCAGTCCGACAGGGTTGCACACTGAAGCTTTCTTT.